This entry is about one T cell receptor beta chain. Its matching antigen is unknown. This sample was taken from a study of cytomegalovirus exposure and HLA in healthy donors. Primers: 60 Vbeta forward and 13 Jbeta reverse. Using immunoSEQ multiplex PCR, the repertoire was profiled, and TCRdb retains in-frame clones only, with some absent. The data show almost 200,000 clones, 70% to 80% seen once. The germline V gene encodes CDR1 SGHRS and CDR2 YFSETQ. Unmatched junction bases numbered 5, after V lost 2 bases and J lost 4 bases. CDR3 length: 15 amino acids. Study outcomes and limitations: In a later analysis, parvovirus B19, influenza, CMV and Epstein-Barr virus appeared linked to several top co-occurrence clusters. According to an earlier analysis, most TCR beta V segments yielded productive rearrangements about 90% or about 30% of the time.

The chain recombines TRBV5-1 with TRBJ2-5, with TRBD1 identical over 10 bases. What was sequenced was PBMCs. This sequence originates from a male donor in good health and CMV-seropositive. The CDR3 loop is CASSLGTGAGETQYF. The CDR3 region has the DNA TGCGCCAGCAGCTTAGGGACAGGGGCCGGAGAGACCCAGTACTTC.